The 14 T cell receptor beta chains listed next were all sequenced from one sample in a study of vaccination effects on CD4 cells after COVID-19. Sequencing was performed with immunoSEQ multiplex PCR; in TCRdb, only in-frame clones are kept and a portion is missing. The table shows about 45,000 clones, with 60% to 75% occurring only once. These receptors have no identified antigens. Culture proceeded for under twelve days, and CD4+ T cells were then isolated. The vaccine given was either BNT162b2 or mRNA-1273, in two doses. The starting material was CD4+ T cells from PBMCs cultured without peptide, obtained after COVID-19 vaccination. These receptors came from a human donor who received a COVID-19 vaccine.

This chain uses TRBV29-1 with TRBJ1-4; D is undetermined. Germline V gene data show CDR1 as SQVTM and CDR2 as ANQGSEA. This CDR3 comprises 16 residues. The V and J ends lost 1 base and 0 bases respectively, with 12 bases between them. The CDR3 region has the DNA TGCAGCGTTGAAGGTGGCGATCGCTCAACTAATGAAAAACTGTTTTTT. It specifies CSVEGGDRSTNEKLFF.

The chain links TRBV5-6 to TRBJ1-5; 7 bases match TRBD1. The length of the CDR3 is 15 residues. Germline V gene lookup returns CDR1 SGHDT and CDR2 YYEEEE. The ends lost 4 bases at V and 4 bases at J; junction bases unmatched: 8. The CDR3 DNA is TGTGCCAGCAGCCAGGGGACAGTAGCAAATCAGCCCCAGCATTTT. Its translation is CASSQGTVANQPQHF.

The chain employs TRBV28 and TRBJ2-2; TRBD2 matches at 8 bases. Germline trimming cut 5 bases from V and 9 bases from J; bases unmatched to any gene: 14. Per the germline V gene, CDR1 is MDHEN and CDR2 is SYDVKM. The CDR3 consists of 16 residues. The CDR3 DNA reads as TGTGCCAGCAGTAACAACCCGGTGGCGGGAGGTCGGGAGCTGTTTTTT. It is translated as CASSNNPVAGGRELFF.

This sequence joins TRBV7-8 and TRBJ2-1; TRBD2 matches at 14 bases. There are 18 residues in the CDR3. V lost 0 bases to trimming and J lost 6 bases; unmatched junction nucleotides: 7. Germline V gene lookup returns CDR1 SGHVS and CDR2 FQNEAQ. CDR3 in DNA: TGTGCCAGCAGCTTAGCCTCGGGACTAGCGGGAGTCGGCAATGAGCAGTTCTTC. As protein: CASSLASGLAGVGNEQFF. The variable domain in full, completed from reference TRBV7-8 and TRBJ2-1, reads GAGVSQSPRYKVAKRGQDVALRCDPISGHVSLFWYQQALGQGPEFLTYFQNEAQLDKSGLPSDRFFAERPEGSVSTLKIQRTQQEDSAVYLCASSLASGLAGVGNEQFFGPGTRLTVL.

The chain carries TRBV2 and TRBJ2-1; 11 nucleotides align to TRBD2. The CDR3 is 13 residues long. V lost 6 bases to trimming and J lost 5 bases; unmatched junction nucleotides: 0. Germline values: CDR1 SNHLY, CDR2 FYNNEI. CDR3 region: CASRGLADNEQFF. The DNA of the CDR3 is TGTGCCAGCAGGGGACTAGCGGACAATGAGCAGTTCTTC. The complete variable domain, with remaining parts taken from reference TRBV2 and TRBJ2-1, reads EPEVTQTPSHQVTQMGQEVILRCVPISNHLYFYWYRQILGQKVEFLVSFYNNEISEKSEIFDDQFSVERPDGSNFTLKIRSTKLEDSAMYFCASRGLADNEQFFGPGTRLTVL.

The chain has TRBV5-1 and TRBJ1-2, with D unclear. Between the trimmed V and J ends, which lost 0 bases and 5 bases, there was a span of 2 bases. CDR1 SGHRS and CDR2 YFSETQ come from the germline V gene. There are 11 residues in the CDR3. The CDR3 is CASSLGYGYTF. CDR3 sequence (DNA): TGCGCCAGCAGCTTGGGTTATGGCTACACCTTC. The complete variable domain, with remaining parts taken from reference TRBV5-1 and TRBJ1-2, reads KAGVTQTPRYLIKTRGQQVTLSCSPISGHRSVSWYQQTPGQGLQFLFEYFSETQRNKGNFPGRFSGRQFSNSRSEMNVSTLELGDSALYLCASSLGYGYTFGSGTRLTVV.

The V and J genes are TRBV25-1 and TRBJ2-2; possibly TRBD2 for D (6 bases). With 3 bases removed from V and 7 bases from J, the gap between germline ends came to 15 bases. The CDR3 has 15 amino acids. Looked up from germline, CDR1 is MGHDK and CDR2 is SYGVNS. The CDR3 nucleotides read TGTGCCAGCAGTGAGCCGGGGGACTCCAGCGGGGAGCTGTTTTTT. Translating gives CASSEPGDSSGELFF.

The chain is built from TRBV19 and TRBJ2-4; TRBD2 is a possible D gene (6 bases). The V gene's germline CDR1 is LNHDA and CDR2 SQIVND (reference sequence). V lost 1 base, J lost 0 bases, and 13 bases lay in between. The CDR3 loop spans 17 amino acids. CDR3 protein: CASSIGGADLAKNIQYF. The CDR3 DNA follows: TGTGCCAGTAGTATAGGCGGGGCGGACTTAGCCAAAAACATTCAGTACTTC.

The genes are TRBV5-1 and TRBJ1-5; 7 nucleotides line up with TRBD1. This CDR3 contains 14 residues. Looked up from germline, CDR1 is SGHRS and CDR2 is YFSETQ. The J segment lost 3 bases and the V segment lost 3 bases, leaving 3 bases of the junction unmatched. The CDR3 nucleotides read TGCGCCAGCAGCTCGGGACAGAACAATCAGCCCCAGCATTTT. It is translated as CASSSGQNNQPQHF.

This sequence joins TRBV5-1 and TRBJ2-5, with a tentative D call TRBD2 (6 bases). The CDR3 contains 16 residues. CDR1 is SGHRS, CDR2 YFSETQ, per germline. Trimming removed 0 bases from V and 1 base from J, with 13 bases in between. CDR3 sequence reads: CASSLGLSGVQETQYF. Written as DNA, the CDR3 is TGCGCCAGCAGCTTGGGGTTGTCGGGGGTCCAAGAGACCCAGTACTTC.

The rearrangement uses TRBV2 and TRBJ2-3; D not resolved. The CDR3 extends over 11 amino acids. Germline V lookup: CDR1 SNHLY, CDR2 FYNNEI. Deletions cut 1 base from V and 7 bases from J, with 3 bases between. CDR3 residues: CASSEEHTQYF. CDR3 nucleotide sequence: TGTGCCAGCAGTGAAGAACATACGCAGTATTTT.

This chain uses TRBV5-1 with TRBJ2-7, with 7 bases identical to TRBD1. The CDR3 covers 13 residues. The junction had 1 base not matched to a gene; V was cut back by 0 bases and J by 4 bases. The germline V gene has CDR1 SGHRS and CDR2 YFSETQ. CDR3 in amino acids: CASSLGGQYEQYF. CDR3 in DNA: TGCGCCAGCAGCTTGGGGGGACAGTACGAGCAGTACTTC.

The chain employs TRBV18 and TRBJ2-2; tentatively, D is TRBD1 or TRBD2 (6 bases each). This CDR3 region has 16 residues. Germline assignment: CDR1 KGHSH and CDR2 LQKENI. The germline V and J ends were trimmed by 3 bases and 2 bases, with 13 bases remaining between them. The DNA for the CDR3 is TGTGCCAGCTCACCGGCGGGACACCTAAACACCGGGGAGCTGTTTTTT. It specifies CASSPAGHLNTGELFF.

Here the CDR3 reads CATSDDRDGGGYTF. CDR3 sequence (DNA): TGTGCCACCAGTGATGACAGGGATGGTGGTGGCTACACCTTC. This rearrangement joins TRBV24-1 to TRBJ1-2, with 7 bases fitting TRBD1. V lost 3 bases to trimming and J lost 7 bases; unmatched junction nucleotides: 7. The CDR3 sequence is 14 residues long. CDR1 is KGHDR, CDR2 SFDVKD, per germline.